One and the same sample provided the 10 T cell receptor beta chains below, sequenced in a study of cytomegalovirus exposure and HLA in healthy donors. Using immunoSEQ multiplex PCR, the repertoire was profiled, and TCRdb retains in-frame clones only, with some absent. The sample yields about 170,000 clones, about 96% seen once. Sequencing was performed on PBMCs. The receptor source for this set is a woman aged 18 to 35 in good health and CMV-seronegative.

A single count supports this clone. The chain is built from TRBV7-9 and TRBJ2-5; a weak D match, TRBD1 (6 bases). The CDR3 has 15 amino acids. Germline values: CDR1 SEHNR, CDR2 FQNEAQ (reference sequence). Deletions cut 2 bases from V and 5 bases from J, with 15 bases between. CDR3 DNA sequence: TGTGCCAGCAGCTTACGGCTACAGGGTTGGGAGACCCAGTACTTC. Its translation is CASSLRLQGWETQYF.

The gene calls are TRBV6-1 and TRBJ1-1; the D gene is possibly TRBD1 (5 bases). This CDR3 region has 14 residues. V was cut by 2 bases and J by 4 bases, with 11 bases left in between. The V gene's germline CDR1 is MNHNS and CDR2 SASEGT. CDR3 amino acids: CASSEQGYLTEAFF. The DNA for the CDR3 is TGTGCCAGCAGTGAACAGGGTTATCTCACTGAAGCTTTCTTT.

V gene TRBV7-2 combines with J gene TRBJ2-1; 7 nucleotides line up with TRBD2. Trimming took 2 bases from V and 4 from J; bases not matched to a gene: 2. CDR3 size: 14 residues. The V gene's germline CDR1 is SGHTA and CDR2 FQGNSA. The CDR3 DNA reads TGTGCCAGCAGCTTATTAGCGGGTTACAATGAGCAGTTCTTC. Translating gives CASSLLAGYNEQFF.

The CDR3 DNA follows: TGTGCCAGCAGTTTCCGACTTACCACAGATACGCAGTATTTT. Its translation is CASSFRLTTDTQYF. The chain uses TRBV27 and TRBJ2-3; D ambiguous. The CDR3 extends over 14 amino acids. V lost 3 bases, J lost 2 bases, and 9 bases lay in between. Germline CDR1 reads MNHEY; CDR2 reads SMNVEV (reference sequence).

The count of this clone is one. The V and J genes are TRBV11-2 and TRBJ2-1; TRBD2 agrees at 7 bases. V shed 5 bases, J shed 0 bases, and the junction held 7 bases outside the gene matches. Germline values: CDR1 SGHAT, CDR2 FQNNGV. This CDR3 has 16 amino acids. The CDR3 is CASSAPGLPSYNEQFF. The CDR3 DNA reads TGTGCCAGCAGCGCCCCGGGACTACCCTCCTACAATGAGCAGTTCTTC.

CDR3 in DNA: TGTGCCATCAGTAGGACCTGGACAGGGGAAGGCTACACCTTC. Protein product: CAISRTWTGEGYTF. The gene calls are TRBV10-3 and TRBJ1-2; 9 nucleotides agree with TRBD1. The trim removed 5 bases at V and 8 bases at J, leaving 9 bases unmatched. This CDR3 comprises 14 residues. Germline V CDR1 and CDR2: ENHRY, SYGVKD.

This chain joins TRBV6-5 and TRBJ1-2, with unresolved D. Trimming stripped 5 bases from V and 3 bases from J, with 16 bases between. The CDR3 is 15 amino acids. CDR1 MNHEY and CDR2 SVGAGI come from the germline V gene. CDR3 protein: CASSRRVQADYGYTF. Here the CDR3 DNA reads TGTGCCAGCAGTAGGAGGGTCCAGGCGGACTATGGCTACACCTTC.

The J gene is TRBJ2-7, the V gene TRBV6-6, with a weak D call TRBD2 (7 bases). The length of the CDR3 is 13 residues. The V gene's germline CDR1 is MNHNY and CDR2 SVGAGI (reference sequence). Trimming took 4 bases from V and 5 from J, leaving 12 bases between them. The CDR3 DNA reads TGTGCCAGCAGTTGGGGGGGCCGGGACGAGCAGTACTTC. Translation: CASSWGGRDEQYF.

Here the CDR3 reads CASRHGQLGDTQYF. CDR3 sequence (DNA): TGTGCCAGCAGACACGGACAGTTGGGGGATACGCAGTATTTT. The chain couples TRBV6-1 to TRBJ2-3, with D possibly being TRBD1 (6 bases). Germline V gives CDR1 MNHNS, CDR2 SASEGT. Trimming cost V 6 bases and J 6 bases, with 16 bases left between them. The CDR3 spans 14 residues.

This rearrangement joins TRBV5-5 to TRBJ2-7; D gene uncertain. The CDR3 is 15 residues long. V was pared by 0 bases and J by 3 bases, with 13 bases between. Per germline, CDR1 SGHKS and CDR2 YYEKEE (reference sequence). The CDR3 here is CASSLVTLGSYEQYF. In nucleotides, the CDR3 is TGTGCCAGCAGCTTGGTTACACTGGGCAGCTACGAGCAGTACTTC.